This TCR beta chain was obtained from a study of blood T cell repertoires in COVID-19. Profiling relied on immunoSEQ multiplex PCR, and the TCRdb table lists in-frame clones only, not all of them. The sample includes about 420,000 clones, 80% to 90% of them seen just once. The sequenced material came from peripheral blood. The TCR was taken from a man younger than 35 with COVID-19, enrolled during active disease.

This chain's CDR3 is CASRGGSYGYTF. The CDR3 DNA reads as TGCGCCAGCAGGGGAGGGAGCTATGGCTACACCTTC. The V and J genes are TRBV4-1 and TRBJ1-2; D ambiguous. Germline V gene lookup returns CDR1 MGHRA and CDR2 YSYEKL. This CDR3 spans 12 amino acids. V was cut by 6 bases and J by 4 bases, with 9 bases left in between.